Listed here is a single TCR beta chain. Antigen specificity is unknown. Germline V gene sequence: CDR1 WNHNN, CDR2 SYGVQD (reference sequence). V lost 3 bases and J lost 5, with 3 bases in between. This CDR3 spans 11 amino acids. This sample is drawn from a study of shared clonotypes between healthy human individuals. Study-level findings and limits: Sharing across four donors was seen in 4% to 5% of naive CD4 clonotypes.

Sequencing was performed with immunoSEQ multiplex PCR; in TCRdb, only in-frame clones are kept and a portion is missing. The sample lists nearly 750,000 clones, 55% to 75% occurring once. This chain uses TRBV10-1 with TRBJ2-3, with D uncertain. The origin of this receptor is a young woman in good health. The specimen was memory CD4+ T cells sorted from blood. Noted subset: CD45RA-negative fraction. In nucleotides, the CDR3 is TGCGCCAGCAGTGAAGGAGATACGCAGTATTTT. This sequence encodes CASSEGDTQYF.